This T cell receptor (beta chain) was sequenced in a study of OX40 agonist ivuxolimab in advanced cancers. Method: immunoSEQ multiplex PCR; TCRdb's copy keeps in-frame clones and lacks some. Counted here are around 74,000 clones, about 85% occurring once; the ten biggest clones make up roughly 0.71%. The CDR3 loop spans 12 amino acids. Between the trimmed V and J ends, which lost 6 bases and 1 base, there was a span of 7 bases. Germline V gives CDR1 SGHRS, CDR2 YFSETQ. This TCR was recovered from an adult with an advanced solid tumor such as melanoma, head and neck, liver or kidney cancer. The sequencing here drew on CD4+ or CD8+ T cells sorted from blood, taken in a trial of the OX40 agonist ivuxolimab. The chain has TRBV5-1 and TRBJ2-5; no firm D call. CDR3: CASTSSQETQYF. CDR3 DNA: TGCGCCAGCACATCAAGCCAAGAGACCCAGTACTTC.